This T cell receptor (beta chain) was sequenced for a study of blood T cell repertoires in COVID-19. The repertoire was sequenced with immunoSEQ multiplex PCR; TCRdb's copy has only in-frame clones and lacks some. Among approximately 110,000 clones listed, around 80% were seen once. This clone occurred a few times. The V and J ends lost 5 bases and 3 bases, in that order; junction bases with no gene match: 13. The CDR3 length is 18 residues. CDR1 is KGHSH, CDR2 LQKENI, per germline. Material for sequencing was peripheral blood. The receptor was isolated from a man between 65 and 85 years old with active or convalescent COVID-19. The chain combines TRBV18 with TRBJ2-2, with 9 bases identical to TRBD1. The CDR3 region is CASSLKPGQGQHTGELFF. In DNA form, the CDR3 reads TGTGCCAGCTCATTAAAACCCGGACAGGGGCAACACACCGGGGAGCTGTTTTTT.